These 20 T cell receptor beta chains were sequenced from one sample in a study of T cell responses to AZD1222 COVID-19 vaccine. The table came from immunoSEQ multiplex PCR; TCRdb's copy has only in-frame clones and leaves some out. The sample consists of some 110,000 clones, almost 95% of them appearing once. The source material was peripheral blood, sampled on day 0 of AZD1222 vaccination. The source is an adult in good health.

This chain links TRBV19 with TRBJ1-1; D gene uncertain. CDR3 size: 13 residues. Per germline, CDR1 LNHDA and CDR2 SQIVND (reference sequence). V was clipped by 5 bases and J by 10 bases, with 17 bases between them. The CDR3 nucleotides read TGTGCCAGTAGTCAAGAGGCAGGCTTGGGAGCTTTCTTT. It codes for CASSQEAGLGAFF. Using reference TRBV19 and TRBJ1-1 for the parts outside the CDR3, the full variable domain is DGGITQSPKYLFRKEGQNVTLSCEQNLNHDAMYWYRQDPGQGLRLIYYSQIVNDFQKGDIAEGYSVSREKKESFPLTVTSAQKNPTAFYLCASSQEAGLGAFFGQGTRLTVV.

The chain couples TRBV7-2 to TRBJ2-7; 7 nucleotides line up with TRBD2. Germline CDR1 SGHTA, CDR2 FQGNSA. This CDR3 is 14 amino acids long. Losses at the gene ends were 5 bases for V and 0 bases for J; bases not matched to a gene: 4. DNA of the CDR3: TGTGCCAGCAGCCCCCGGGAGGACTCCTACGAGCAGTACGTC. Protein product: CASSPREDSYEQYV.

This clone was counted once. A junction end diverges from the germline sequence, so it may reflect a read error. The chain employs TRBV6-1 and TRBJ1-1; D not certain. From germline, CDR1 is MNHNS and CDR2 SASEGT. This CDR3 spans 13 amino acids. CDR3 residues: CASSQAQARVAFF. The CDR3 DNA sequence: TGTGCCAGCAGTCAAGCCCAGGCCCGGGTAGCTTTCTTT.

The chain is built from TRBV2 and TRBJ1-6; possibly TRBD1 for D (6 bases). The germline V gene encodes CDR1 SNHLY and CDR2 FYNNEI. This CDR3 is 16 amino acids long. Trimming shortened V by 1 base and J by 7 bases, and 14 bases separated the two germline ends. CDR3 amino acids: CASSEEGPGVNSPLHF. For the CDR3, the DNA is TGTGCCAGCAGTGAAGAGGGACCAGGGGTAAATTCACCCCTCCACTTT.

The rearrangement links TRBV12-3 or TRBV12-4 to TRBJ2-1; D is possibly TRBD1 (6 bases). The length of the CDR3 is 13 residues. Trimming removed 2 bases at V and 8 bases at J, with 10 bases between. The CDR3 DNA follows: TGTGCCAGCAGTTTAATGGCAGGGGATGAGCAGTTCTTC. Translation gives CASSLMAGDEQFF.

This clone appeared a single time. This CDR3 reads CASSLGQSTTYEQYV. Written as DNA, the CDR3 is TGTGCCAGCAGCTTGGGACAGAGCACTACCTACGAGCAGTACGTC. V gene TRBV7-6 combines with J gene TRBJ2-7; 7 bases match TRBD1. CDR3 length: 15 residues. Trimming cost V 3 bases and J 2 bases; bases outside gene matches: 7. Per the germline V gene, CDR1 is SGHVS and CDR2 is FNYEAQ.

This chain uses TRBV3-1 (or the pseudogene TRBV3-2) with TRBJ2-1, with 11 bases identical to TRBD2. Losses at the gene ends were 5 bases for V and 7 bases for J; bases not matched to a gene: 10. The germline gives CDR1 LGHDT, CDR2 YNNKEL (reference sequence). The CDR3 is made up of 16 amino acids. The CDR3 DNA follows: TGTGCCAGCAGCTCAAGTAGCGGGGGGGCTGGAAATGAGCAGTTCTTC. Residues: CASSSSSGGAGNEQFF.

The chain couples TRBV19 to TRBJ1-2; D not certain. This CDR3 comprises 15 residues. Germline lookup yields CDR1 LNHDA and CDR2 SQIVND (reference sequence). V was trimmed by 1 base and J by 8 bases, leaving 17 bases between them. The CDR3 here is CASSIVPTRAEGYTF. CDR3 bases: TGTGCCAGTAGTATAGTTCCCACAAGGGCGGAAGGCTACACCTTC.

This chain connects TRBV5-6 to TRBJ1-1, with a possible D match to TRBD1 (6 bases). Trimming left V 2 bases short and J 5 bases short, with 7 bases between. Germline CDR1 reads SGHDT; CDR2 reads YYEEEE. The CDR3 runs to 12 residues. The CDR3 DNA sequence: TGTGCCAGCAGCTTAACAGGGACTGAAGCTTTCTTT. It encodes CASSLTGTEAFF. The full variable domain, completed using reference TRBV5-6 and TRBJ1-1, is DAGVTQSPTHLIKTRGQQVTLRCSPKSGHDTVSWYQQALGQGPQFIFQYYEEEERQRGNFPDRFSGHQFPNYSSELNVNALLLGDSALYLCASSLTGTEAFFGQGTRLTVV.

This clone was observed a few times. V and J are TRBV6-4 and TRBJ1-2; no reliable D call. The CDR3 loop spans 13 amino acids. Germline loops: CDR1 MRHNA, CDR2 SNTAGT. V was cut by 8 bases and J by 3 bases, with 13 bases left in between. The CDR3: CASASREHYGYTF. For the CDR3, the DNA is TGTGCCAGCGCTTCTAGGGAGCACTATGGCTACACCTTC.

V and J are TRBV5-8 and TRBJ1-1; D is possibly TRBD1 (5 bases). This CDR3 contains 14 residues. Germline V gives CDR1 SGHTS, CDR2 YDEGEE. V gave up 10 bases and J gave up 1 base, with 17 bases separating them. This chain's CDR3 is CAHERGGGNTEAFF. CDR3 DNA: TGTGCCCATGAGCGGGGCGGTGGGAACACTGAAGCTTTCTTT.

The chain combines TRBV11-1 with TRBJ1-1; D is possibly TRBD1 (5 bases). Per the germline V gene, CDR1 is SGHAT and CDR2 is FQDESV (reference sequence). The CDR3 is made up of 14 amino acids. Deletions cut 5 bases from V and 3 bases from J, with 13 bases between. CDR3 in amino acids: CASSPGPLYTEAFF. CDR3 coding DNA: TGTGCCAGCAGCCCGGGACCCTTGTACACTGAAGCTTTCTTT.

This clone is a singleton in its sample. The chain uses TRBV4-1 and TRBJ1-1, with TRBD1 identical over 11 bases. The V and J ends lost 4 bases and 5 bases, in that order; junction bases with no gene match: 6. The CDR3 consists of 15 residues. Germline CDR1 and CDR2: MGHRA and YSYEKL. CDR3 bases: TGCGCCAGCAGCCTCGGACAGGGGGCAGATACTGAAGCTTTCTTT. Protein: CASSLGQGADTEAFF.

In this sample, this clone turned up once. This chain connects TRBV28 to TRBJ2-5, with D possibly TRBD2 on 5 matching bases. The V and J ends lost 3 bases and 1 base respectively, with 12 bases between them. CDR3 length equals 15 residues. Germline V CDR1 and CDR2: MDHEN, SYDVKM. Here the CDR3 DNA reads TGTGCCAGCAGTTTTGGCGGCGGGTCCCAAGAGACCCAGTACTTC. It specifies CASSFGGGSQETQYF.

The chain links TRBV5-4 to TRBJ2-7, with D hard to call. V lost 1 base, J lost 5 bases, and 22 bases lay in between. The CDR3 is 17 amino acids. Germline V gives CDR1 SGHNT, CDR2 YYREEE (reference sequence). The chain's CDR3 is CASSLPPPDRLVHEQYV. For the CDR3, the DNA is TGTGCCAGCAGCTTGCCACCTCCCGACCGACTGGTCCACGAGCAGTACGTC.

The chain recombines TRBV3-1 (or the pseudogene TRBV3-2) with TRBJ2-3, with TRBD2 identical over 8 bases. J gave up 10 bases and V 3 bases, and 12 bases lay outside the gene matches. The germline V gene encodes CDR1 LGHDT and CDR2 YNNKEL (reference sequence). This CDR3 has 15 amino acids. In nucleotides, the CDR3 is TGTGCCAGCAGCCAGGGGAGCGGGGGCCCCACTGCGCAGTATTTT. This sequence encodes CASSQGSGGPTAQYF.

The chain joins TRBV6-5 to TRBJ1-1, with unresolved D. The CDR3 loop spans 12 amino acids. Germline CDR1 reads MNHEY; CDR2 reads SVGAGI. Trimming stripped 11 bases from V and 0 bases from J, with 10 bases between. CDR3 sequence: CASRLVNTEAFF. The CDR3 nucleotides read TGTGCCTCTAGGTTGGTGAACACTGAAGCTTTCTTT.

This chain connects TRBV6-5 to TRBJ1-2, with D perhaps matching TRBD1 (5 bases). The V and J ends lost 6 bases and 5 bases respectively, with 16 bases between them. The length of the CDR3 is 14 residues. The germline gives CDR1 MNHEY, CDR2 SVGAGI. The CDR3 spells CASSPGQGLYGYTF. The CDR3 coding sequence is TGTGCCAGCAGCCCCGGGCAGGGCTTGTATGGCTACACCTTC.

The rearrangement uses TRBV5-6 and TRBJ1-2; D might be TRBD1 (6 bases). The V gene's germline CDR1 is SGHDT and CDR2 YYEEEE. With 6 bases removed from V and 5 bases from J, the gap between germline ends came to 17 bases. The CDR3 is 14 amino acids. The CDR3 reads CASTGVGAGYGYTF. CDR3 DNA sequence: TGTGCCAGCACCGGGGTGGGGGCAGGGTATGGCTACACCTTC.

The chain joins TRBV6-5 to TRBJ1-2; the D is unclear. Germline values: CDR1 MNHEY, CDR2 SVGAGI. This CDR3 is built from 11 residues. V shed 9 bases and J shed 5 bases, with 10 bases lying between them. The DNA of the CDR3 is TGTGCCAGTGCCACGGCTTATGGCTACACCTTC. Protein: CASATAYGYTF.